The 8 T cell receptor beta chains below all came from one sample that was sequenced in a study of tumor and adjacent non-tumor tissue in lung cancer. RNA was extracted from bulk tissue without any cell sorting. More than 3 cm separated this lung sample from the edge of the tumor. TCRbeta libraries were built with three rounds of nested PCR, modified from ARM-PCR. One entry per CDR3 protein, called by TCRdb with MiXCR from the multiplex PCR reads. The sample includes over 100,000 distinct CDR3 sequences, over 55% of them seen just once. The specimen sequenced was distant non-tumor lung tissue. The receptors come from a man between 60 and 75 years old with non-small cell lung cancer.

The sample holds many counts of this clonotype. The chain recombines TRBV6-1 with TRBJ1-1; possibly TRBD1 for D (6 bases). V was pared by 6 bases and J by 3 bases, with 11 bases between. Germline V gives CDR1 MNHNS, CDR2 SASEGT. This CDR3 comprises 13 residues. This CDR3 reads CASRRDTYTEAFF. The CDR3 coding sequence is TGTGCCAGCAGGAGGGACACCTACACTGAAGCTTTCTTT.

This chain links TRBV4-2 with TRBJ2-4, with 7 nucleotides matching TRBD2. This CDR3 region has 19 residues. J lost 3 bases, V lost 3 bases, and 17 bases had no gene match. CDR1 and CDR2 from the germline V gene are LGHNA and YNFKEQ. The CDR3 sequence is CASSQAQASGLLVKNIQYF. The CDR3 DNA is TGTGCCAGCAGCCAGGCGCAGGCTAGCGGATTGTTAGTCAAAAACATTCAGTACTTC.

This clonotype was detected a few times. Just one base apart from a much larger clone, this may be a read error. V gene TRBV6-2 or TRBV6-3 combines with J gene TRBJ1-2, with TRBD1 as a possible D gene (5 bases). There are 11 residues in the CDR3. V lost 7 bases and J lost 10, with 13 bases in between. Germline V gene data show CDR1 as MNHEY and CDR2 as SVGEGT. The CDR3 is CASTQGFDYTF. CDR3 sequence (DNA): TGTGCCAGCACGCAGGGCTTTGACTACACCTTC.

Worth noting for this clonotype: Because the CDR3's place on the DNA is in doubt, the DNA is left out and the CDR3 is given as listed by TCRdb. V is TRBV29-1 and J is TRBJ2-3; TRBD1 reflects the table's D call only, with no check against the DNA. Germline V gene lookup returns CDR1 SQVTM and CDR2 ANQGSEA. From its first to its last residue, the CDR3 has 16 amino acids. CDR3 residues: CSVGSGTATRTDTQYF.

This chain links TRBV4-1 with TRBJ2-7; D gene ambiguous. This CDR3 is 16 amino acids long. Trimming left V 7 bases short and J 4 bases short, with 23 bases between. The germline V gene has CDR1 MGHRA and CDR2 YSYEKL. The DNA for the CDR3 is TGCGCCAGCAAACAAGACCCCTCCCCTCCACATTACGAGCAGTACTTC. It is translated as CASKQDPSPPHYEQYF.

Comments on this clonotype: The conserved phenylalanine or tryptophan is not found at the CDR3 terminus, so this likely reflects a read error. V is TRBV6-1 and J is TRBJ1-1; no clear D gene. The germline V gene encodes CDR1 MNHNS and CDR2 SASEGT. The germline V and J ends were trimmed by 6 bases and 6 bases, with 14 bases remaining between them. The CDR3 extends over 13 amino acids. The CDR3 region is CASRPDSNAEAFY. In DNA form, the CDR3 reads TGTGCCAGCAGACCAGACTCAAACGCTGAAGCTTTCTAT.

This clonotype was found a few times. The rearrangement links TRBV28 to TRBJ1-5; a possible D gene is TRBD1 (6 bases). Germline CDR1 and CDR2: MDHEN and SYDVKM. Trimming stripped 7 bases from V and 4 bases from J, with 17 bases between. This CDR3 is built from 15 residues. The CDR3 nucleotides are TGTGCCAGCACCGACCAAAGGGGGGGGAATCAGCCCCAGCATTTT. It translates to CASTDQRGGNQPQHF.

This rearrangement joins TRBV12-3 or TRBV12-4 to TRBJ2-3; the D gene could be TRBD1 or TRBD2 (5 bases each). CDR3 length equals 14 residues. V was pared by 7 bases and J by 1 base, with 12 bases between. In DNA, the CDR3 is TGTGCCAGCACCGGGGCAGGTCGCACAGATACGCAGTATTTT. Protein: CASTGAGRTDTQYF.